The next 10 T cell receptor beta chains were all read from a single sample in a study of human T cells and chemical hapten exposure. TCRdb ran MiXCR on the RACE reads and lists one entry per CDR3 protein. This sample yields some 89,000 distinct CDR3 sequences, of which 10% are seen a single time; approximately 2.3% belongs to the top ten. Time point described: patch test 2, 6 weeks after DPC sensitization. Treatment denoted: therapeutic diphenylcyclopropenone sensitization with weekly scalp DPC. The starting material was whole blood, obtained in connection with sensitization to the hapten diphenylcyclopropenone (DPC). These receptors originate from a woman between 25 and 40 years old with alopecia areata. Some clones in this sample may be carry-over from other donors' samples.

This clonotype was detected many times. CDR3 DNA sequence: TGTGCCAGCACGGCCCCCGACAGGGGGGCAACTGAAGCTTTCTTT. This gives the protein CASTAPDRGATEAFF. The chain recombines TRBV9 with TRBJ1-1, with 9 positions matching TRBD1. The ends lost 6 bases at V and 5 bases at J; junction bases unmatched: 11. Germline CDR1 SGDLS, CDR2 YYNGEE. CDR3 length equals 15 residues.

This clonotype appeared many times. J is TRBJ2-6 and V is TRBV7-9; 7 nucleotides align to TRBD1. Germline CDR1 SEHNR, CDR2 FQNEAQ (reference sequence). The trim removed 5 bases at V and 0 bases at J, leaving 7 bases unmatched. The CDR3 consists of 17 residues. This chain's CDR3 is CASSGTTGTSGANVLTF. CDR3 DNA sequence: TGTGCCAGCAGCGGTACGACAGGGACCTCTGGGGCCAACGTCCTGACTTTC.

This clonotype appeared a few times. CDR3 nucleotide sequence: TGTGCCAGTAGTGGAAAGACAGGGCTAAGCAATCAGCCCCAGCATTTT. Protein sequence: CASSGKTGLSNQPQHF. The chain links TRBV19 to TRBJ1-5; 7 bases match TRBD1. Per the germline V gene, CDR1 is LNHDA and CDR2 is SQIVND (reference sequence). The CDR3 is made up of 16 amino acids. J gave up 1 base and V 5 bases, and 8 bases lay outside the gene matches.

This clonotype was detected many times. This chain joins TRBV20-1 and TRBJ2-3; D is unresolved. This CDR3 region has 15 residues. V gave up 0 bases and J gave up 0 bases, with 10 bases separating them. Germline V lookup: CDR1 DFQATT, CDR2 SNEGSKA (reference sequence). CDR3 residues: CSARDPWRSTDTQYF. In nucleotides, the CDR3 is TGCAGTGCTAGAGATCCCTGGCGCAGCACAGATACGCAGTATTTT.

Regarding this clonotype: A read error may be the cause here, since a much bigger clone is one base away. CDR3 nucleotides: TGTGCCAGCAGTTTGAGGTGGGACAATGAGCGGTTCTTC. Protein: CASSLRWDNERFF. The rearrangement joins TRBV28 to TRBJ2-1; a weak D match, TRBD1 (6 bases). Germline-derived CDR1 and CDR2 are MDHEN and SYDVKM. The CDR3 loop spans 13 amino acids.

This clonotype has ten or more counts. The gene calls are TRBV28 and TRBJ2-3, with a tentative D call TRBD2 (5 bases). Germline V gene data show CDR1 as MDHEN and CDR2 as SYDVKM. This CDR3 region has 13 residues. V was shortened by 8 bases and J by 1 base, with 10 bases between the two germline ends. The CDR3: CASLSGGTDTQYF. In DNA, the CDR3 is TGTGCCAGCCTAAGCGGCGGCACAGATACGCAGTATTTT. The full variable domain, its missing parts supplied by reference TRBV28 and TRBJ2-3, is DVKVTQSSRYLVKRTGEKVFLECVQDMDHENMFWYRQDPGLGLRLIYFSYDVKMKEKGDIPEGYSVSREKKERFSLILESASTNQTSMYLCASLSGGTDTQYFGPGTRLTVL.

This clonotype was observed a handful of times. The CDR3 protein is CASSQDRTVYEQYF. CDR3 nucleotides: TGCGCCAGCAGCCAAGACCGGACCGTCTACGAGCAGTACTTC. The V gene is TRBV4-3, the J gene TRBJ2-7; D remains unclear. The CDR3 has 14 residues. Germline-derived CDR1 and CDR2 are LGHNA and YSLEER. V was clipped by 0 bases and J by 3 bases, with 9 bases between them.

The chain has TRBV5-1 and TRBJ2-2; D gene unclear. Germline V gene sequence: CDR1 SGHRS, CDR2 YFSETQ. V lost 4 bases and J lost 4, with 8 bases in between. CDR3 length: 13 residues. CDR3 nucleotide sequence: TGCGCCAGCAGCCCGGAGACCACCGGGGAGCTGTTTTTT. As protein: CASSPETTGELFF.

At least ten counts were recorded for this clonotype. This chain links TRBV6-2 or TRBV6-3 with TRBJ2-7; D is uncertain. CDR3 size: 16 residues. Trimming took off 0 bases at V and 2 bases at J, with 14 bases between the two ends. Germline V gene data show CDR1 as MNHEY and CDR2 as SVGEGT. The CDR3 DNA follows: TGTGCCAGCAGTTACTCGTACACCGAGTCAACCTACGAGCAGTACTTC. Its translation: CASSYSYTESTYEQYF.

The J gene is TRBJ2-5, the V gene TRBV5-1; 8 nucleotides agree with TRBD1. The length of the CDR3 is 15 residues. The trim removed 1 base at V and 3 bases at J, leaving 5 bases unmatched. Germline lookup yields CDR1 SGHRS and CDR2 YFSETQ. CDR3 sequence reads: CASSLSPTGEETQYF. In DNA form, the CDR3 reads TGCGCCAGCAGCTTGTCCCCGACAGGGGAAGAGACCCAGTACTTC.